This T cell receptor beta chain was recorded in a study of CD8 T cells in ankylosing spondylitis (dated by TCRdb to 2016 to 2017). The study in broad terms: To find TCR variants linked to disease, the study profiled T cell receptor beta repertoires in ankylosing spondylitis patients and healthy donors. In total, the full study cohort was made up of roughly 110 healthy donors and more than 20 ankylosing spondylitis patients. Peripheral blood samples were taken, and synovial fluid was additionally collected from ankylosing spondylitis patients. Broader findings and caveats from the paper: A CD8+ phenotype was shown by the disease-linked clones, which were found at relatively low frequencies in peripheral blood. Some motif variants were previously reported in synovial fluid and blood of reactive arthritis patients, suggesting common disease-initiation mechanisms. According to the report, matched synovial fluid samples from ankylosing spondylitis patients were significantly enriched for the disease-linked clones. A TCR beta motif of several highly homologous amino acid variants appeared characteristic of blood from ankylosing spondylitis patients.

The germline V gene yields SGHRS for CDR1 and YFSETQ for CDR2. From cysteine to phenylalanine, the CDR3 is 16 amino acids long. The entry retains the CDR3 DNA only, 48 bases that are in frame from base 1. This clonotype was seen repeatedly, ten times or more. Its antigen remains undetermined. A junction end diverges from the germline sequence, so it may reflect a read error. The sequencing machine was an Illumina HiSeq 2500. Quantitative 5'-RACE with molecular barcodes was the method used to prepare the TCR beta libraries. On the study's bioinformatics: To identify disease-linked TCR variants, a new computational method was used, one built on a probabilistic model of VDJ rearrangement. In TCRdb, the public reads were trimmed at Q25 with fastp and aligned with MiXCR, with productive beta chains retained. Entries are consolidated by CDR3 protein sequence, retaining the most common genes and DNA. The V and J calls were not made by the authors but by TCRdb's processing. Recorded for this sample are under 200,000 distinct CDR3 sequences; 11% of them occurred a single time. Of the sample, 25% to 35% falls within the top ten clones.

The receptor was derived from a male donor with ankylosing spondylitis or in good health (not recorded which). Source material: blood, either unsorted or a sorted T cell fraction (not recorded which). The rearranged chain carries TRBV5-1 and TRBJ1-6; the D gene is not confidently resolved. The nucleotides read TGTGCCAGCAGCTTAGAAGGCAGCTCCTATAATTCACCCCTCCACTTT. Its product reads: CASSLEGSSYNSPLHF.